A single sample is the source of the 2 T cell receptor beta chains below, sequenced in a study of blood T cell repertoires in COVID-19. Assay used: immunoSEQ multiplex PCR; TCRdb lists only in-frame clones, some missing. Of about 260,000 clones in the sample, about 89% are singletons; the top ten hold around 9.1%. The sequenced sample was peripheral blood. These receptors all come from a man aged 35 to 55 who had recovered from COVID-19.

The gene calls are TRBV19 and TRBJ2-1; 11 bases map to TRBD2. Germline V lookup: CDR1 LNHDA, CDR2 SQIVND (reference sequence). This CDR3 has 17 amino acids. V dropped 3 bases and J dropped 10; count of bases not matched to a gene: 14. Here the CDR3 reads CASSIALGTSGRGEQFF. In DNA form, the CDR3 reads TGTGCCAGTAGTATCGCTCTTGGGACTAGCGGAAGAGGGGAGCAGTTCTTC.

This clone occurred once. CDR3 in amino acids: CASSRNRGGDYGYTF. As DNA, the CDR3 is TGTGCCAGCAGCCGTAACAGGGGCGGGGACTATGGCTACACCTTC. V gene TRBV7-8 combines with J gene TRBJ1-2; TRBD1 matches at 7 bases. Losses at the gene ends were 5 bases for V and 3 bases for J; bases not matched to a gene: 9. CDR3 length: 15 residues. Germline V lookup: CDR1 SGHVS, CDR2 FQNEAQ.